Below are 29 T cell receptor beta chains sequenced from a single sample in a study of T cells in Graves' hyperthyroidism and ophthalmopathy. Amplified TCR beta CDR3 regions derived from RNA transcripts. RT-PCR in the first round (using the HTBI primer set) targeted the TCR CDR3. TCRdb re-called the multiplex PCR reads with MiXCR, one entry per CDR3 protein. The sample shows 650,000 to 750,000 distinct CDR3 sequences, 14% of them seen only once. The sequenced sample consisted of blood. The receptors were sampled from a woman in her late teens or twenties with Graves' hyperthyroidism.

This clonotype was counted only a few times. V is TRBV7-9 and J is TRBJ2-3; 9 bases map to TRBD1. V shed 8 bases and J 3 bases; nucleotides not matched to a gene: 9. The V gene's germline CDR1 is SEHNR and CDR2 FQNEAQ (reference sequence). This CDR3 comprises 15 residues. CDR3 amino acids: CASHPRDRVTDTQYF. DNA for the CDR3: TGTGCCAGCCACCCCCGGGACAGGGTAACAGATACGCAGTATTTT.

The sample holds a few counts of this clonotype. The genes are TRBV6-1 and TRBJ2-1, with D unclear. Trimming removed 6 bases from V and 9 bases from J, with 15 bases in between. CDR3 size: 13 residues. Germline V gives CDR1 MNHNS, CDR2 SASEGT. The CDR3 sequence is CASSPGPRSEQFF. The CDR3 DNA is TGTGCCAGCAGCCCAGGCCCCCGCAGTGAGCAGTTCTTC.

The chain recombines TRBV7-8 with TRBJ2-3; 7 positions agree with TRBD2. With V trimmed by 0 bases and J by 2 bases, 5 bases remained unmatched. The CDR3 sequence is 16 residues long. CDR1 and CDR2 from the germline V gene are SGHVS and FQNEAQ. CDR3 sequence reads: CASSLAGGQFTDTQYF. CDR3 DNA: TGTGCCAGCAGCTTAGCGGGAGGGCAGTTCACAGATACGCAGTATTTT.

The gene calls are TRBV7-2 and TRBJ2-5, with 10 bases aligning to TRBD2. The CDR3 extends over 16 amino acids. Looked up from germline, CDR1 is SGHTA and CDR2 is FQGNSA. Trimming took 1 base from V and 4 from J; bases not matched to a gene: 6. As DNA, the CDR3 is TGTGCCAGCAGCTTAGGGGGTAGCGGGAGGTCAGAGACCCAGTACTTC. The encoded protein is CASSLGGSGRSETQYF. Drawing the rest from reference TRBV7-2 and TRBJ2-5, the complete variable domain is GAGVSQSPSNKVTEKGKDVELRCDPISGHTALYWYRQSLGQGLEFLIYFQGNSAPDKSGLPSDRFSAERTGGSVSTLTIQRTQQEDSAVYLCASSLGGSGRSETQYFGPGTRLLVL.

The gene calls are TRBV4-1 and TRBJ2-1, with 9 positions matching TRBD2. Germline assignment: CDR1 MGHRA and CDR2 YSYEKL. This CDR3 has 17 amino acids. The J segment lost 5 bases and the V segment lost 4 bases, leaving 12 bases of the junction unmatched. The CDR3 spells CASSPWGGGRGNNEQFF. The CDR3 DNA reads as TGCGCCAGCAGCCCCTGGGGCGGCGGGAGGGGCAACAATGAGCAGTTCTTC.

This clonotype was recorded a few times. CDR3 nucleotides: TGCAGCGTTAAACCGATATCTAACTATGGCTACACCTTC. Translating gives CSVKPISNYGYTF. V and J are TRBV29-1 and TRBJ1-2; no reliable D call. CDR1 and CDR2 (germline): SQVTM, ANQGSEA. V lost 5 bases to trimming and J lost 0 bases, with 10 bases between them. There are 13 residues in the CDR3.

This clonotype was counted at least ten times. In DNA, the CDR3 is TGTGCCAGCAGTTATACTAGCGGGGTTAACACCGGGGAGCTGTTTTTT. Translation gives CASSYTSGVNTGELFF. The J gene is TRBJ2-2, the V gene TRBV7-2; TRBD2 aligns across 10 bases. The ends lost 6 bases at V and 2 bases at J; junction bases unmatched: 6. Germline-derived CDR1 and CDR2 are SGHTA and FQGNSA. The CDR3 has 16 amino acids.

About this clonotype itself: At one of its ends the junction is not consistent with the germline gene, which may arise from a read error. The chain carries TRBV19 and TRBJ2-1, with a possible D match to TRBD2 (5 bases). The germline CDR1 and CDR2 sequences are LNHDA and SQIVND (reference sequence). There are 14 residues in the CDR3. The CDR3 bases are TGTGCCAGTAGTATTGCAGCGGACCGTGATGAGCGGTTCTTC. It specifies CASSIAADRDERFF. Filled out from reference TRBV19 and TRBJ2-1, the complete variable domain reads DGGITQSPKYLFRKEGQNVTLSCEQNLNHDAMYWYRQDPGQGLRLIYYSQIVNDFQKGDIAEGYSVSREKKESFPLTVTSAQKNPTAFYLCASSIAADRDERFFGPGTRLTVL.

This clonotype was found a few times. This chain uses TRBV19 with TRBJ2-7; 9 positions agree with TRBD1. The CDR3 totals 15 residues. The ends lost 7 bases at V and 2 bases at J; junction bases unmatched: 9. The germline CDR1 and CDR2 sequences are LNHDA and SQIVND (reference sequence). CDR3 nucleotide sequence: TGTGCCAGTAAAGGGGACAGGGAAGGCCCCTACGAGCAGTACTTC. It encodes CASKGDREGPYEQYF.

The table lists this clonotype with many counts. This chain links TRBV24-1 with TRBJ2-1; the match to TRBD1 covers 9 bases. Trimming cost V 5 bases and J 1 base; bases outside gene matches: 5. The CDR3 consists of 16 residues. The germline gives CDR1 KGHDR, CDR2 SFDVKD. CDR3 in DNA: TGTGCCACCAGTGGGGGACAGGGCTCGTCCTACAATGAGCAGTTCTTC. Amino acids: CATSGGQGSSYNEQFF.

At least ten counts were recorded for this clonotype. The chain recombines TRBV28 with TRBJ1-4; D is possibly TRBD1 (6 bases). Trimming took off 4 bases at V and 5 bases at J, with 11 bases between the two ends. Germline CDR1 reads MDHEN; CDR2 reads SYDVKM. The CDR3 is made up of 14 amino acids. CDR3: CASSSGQLNEKLFF. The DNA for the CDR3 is TGTGCCAGCAGTTCGGGACAACTAAATGAAAAACTGTTTTTT.

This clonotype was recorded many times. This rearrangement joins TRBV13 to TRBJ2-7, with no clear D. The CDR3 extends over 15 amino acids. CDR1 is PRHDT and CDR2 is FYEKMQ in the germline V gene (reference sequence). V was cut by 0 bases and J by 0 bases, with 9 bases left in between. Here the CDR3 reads CASSLGVDGSYEQYF. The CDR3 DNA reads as TGTGCCAGCAGCTTAGGGGTAGATGGCTCCTACGAGCAGTACTTC.

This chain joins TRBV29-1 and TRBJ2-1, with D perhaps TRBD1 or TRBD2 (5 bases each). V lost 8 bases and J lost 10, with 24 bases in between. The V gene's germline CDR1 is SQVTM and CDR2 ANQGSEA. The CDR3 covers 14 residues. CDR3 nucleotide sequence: TGCAGCTTTCACGGGACCAATACACCGCGGGAGCAGTTCTTC. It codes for CSFHGTNTPREQFF.

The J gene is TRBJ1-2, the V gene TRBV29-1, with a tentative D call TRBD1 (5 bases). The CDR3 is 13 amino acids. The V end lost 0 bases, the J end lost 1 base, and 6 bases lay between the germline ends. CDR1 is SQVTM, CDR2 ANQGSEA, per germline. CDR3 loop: CSVEETVNYGYTF. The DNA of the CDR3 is TGCAGCGTTGAAGAGACAGTTAACTATGGCTACACCTTC.

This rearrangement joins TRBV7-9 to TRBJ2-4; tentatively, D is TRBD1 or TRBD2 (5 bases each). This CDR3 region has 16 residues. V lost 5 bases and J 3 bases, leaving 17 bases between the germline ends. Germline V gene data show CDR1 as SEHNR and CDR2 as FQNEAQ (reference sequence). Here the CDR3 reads CASSPRDPRDKNIQYF. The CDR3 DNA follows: TGTGCCAGCAGCCCCCGGGACCCCAGGGACAAAAACATTCAGTACTTC.

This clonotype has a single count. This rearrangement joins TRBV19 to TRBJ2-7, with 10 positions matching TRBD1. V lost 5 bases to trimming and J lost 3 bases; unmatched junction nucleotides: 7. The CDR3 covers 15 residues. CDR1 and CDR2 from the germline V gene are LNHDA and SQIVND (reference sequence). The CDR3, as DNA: TGTGCCAGTAGTGCTCCGGGACAGGGGCGCTACGAGCAGTACTTC. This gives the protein CASSAPGQGRYEQYF.

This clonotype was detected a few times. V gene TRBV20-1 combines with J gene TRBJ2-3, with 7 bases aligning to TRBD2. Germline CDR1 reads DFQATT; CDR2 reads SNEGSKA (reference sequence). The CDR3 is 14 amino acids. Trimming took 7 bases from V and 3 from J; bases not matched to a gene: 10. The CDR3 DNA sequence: TGCAGTGTTGGGCGGGAGATAGGAACAGATACGCAGTATTTT. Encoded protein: CSVGREIGTDTQYF.

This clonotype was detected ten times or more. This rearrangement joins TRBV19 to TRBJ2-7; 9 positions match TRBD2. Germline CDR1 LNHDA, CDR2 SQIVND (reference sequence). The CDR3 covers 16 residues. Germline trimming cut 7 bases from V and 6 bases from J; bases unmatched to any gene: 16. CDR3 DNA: TGTGCCAGTATCGACCCCCGCACCCTAGCGGGAAGCGAGCAGTACTTC. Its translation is CASIDPRTLAGSEQYF.

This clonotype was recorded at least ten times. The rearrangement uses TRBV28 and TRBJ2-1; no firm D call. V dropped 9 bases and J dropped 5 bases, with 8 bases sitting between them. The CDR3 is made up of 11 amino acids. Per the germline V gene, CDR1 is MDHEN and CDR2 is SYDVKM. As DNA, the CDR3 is TGTGCCAGTGAAGGGAACAATGAGCAGTTCTTC. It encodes CASEGNNEQFF.

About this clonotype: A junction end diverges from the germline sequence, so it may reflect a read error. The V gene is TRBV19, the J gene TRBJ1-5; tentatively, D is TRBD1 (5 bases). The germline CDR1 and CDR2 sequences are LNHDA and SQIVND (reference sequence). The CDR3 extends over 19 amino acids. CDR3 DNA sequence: TGTCCCAGTACCCGGGGGGTGGCAGGCGCGGGGGATGGCAATCAGCCCCAGCATTTT. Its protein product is CPSTRGVAGAGDGNQPQHF.

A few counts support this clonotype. CDR3 residues: CAPGPLTSRDAQNRGEKLFF. The CDR3 DNA reads as TGTGCCCCTGGACCCCTCACATCGCGGGACGCCCAAAACCGTGGGGAAAAACTGTTTTTT. V usage is TRBV7-9 and J usage is TRBJ1-4; perhaps TRBD1 as D (5 bases). This CDR3 contains 20 residues. The V gene's germline CDR1 is SEHNR and CDR2 FQNEAQ (reference sequence). With 11 bases removed from V and 8 bases from J, the gap between germline ends came to 39 bases.

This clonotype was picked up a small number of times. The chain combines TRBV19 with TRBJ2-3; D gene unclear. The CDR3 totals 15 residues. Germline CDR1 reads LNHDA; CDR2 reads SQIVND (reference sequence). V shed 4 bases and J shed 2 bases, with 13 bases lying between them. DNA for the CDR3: TGTGCCAGTAGTAAGGTGAAGGGATACACAGATACGCAGTATTTT. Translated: CASSKVKGYTDTQYF.

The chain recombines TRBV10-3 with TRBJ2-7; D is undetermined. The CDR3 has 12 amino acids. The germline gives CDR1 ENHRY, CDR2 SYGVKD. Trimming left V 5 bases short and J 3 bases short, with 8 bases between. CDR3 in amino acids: CAISTESYEQYF. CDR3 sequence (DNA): TGTGCCATCAGTACAGAGAGCTACGAGCAGTACTTC.

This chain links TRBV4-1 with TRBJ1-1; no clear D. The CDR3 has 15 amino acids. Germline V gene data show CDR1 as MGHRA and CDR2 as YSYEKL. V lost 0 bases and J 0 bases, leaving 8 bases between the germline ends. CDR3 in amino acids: CASSQERFMNTEAFF. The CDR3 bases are TGCGCCAGCAGCCAAGAGCGTTTCATGAACACTGAAGCTTTCTTT.

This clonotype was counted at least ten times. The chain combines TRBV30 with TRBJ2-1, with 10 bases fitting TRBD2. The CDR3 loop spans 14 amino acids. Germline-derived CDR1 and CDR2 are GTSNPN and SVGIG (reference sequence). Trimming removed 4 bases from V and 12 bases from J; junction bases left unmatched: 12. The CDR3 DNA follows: TGTGCCTGGATCGGGACTAGCGAGGCCTGGGGGCAGTTCTTC. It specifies CAWIGTSEAWGQFF.

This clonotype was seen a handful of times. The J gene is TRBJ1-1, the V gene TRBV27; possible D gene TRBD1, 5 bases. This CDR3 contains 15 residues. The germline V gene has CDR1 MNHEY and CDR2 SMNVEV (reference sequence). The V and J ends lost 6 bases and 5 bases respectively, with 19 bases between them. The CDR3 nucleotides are TGTGCCAGCAGAGGCGGGGGAATGTCGGTAACTGAAGCTTTCTTT. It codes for CASRGGGMSVTEAFF.

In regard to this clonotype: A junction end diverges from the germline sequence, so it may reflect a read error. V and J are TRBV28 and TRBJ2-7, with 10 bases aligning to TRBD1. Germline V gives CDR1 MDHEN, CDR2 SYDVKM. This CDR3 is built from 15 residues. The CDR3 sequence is CASSSPGTGVGEQSF. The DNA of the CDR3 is TGTGCCAGCAGTTCTCCCGGGACAGGGGTAGGCGAGCAGTCCTTC.

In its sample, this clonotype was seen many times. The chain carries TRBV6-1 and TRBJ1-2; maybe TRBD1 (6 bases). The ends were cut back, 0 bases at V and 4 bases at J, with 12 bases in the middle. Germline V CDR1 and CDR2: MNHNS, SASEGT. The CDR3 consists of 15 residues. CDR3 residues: CASSEAGGSSYGYTF. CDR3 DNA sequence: TGTGCCAGCAGTGAAGCAGGGGGGAGTAGCTATGGCTACACCTTC.

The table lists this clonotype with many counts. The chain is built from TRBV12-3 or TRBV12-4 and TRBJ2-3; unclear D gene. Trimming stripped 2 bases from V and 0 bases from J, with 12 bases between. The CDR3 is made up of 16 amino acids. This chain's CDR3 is CASSLSRQPSTDTQYF. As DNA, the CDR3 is TGTGCCAGCAGTTTAAGTCGGCAGCCTAGCACAGATACGCAGTATTTT.